This T cell receptor beta chain was observed in a study of T-cell reconstitution after alpha-beta-depleted transplantation in children. Notes on this clonotype: Its specificity is not known.

Findings of the study overall: Surviving recipient T cells and thymic progenitors produced the high day-60 TCRbeta diversity seen in some patients. Reports say that about two months after transplant, the alpha-beta T cells came out of several hundred graft clones that had expanded. T cells produced anew were the main source of T-cell counts and diversity one year after transplant.

Unique molecular identifiers were built into the TCRbeta library. TCRdb passed the PCR reads through MiXCR, listing each CDR3 protein once. The data show under 750,000 distinct CDR3 sequences, more than 20% seen once. The CDR3 has 17 amino acids. The V and J ends lost 0 bases and 2 bases, in that order; junction bases with no gene match: 8. Germline V gives CDR1 MGHRA, CDR2 YSYEKL. The chain has TRBV4-1 and TRBJ2-3, with 7 positions matching TRBD2. This sequence was found in a boy under two years old who had a stem cell transplant for acute myeloid leukemia, so the T cells may come from the graft donor. The input for sequencing was PBMCs, mostly from graft donor cells, taken 360 days after TCRalphabeta/CD19-depleted stem cell transplant. CDR3 loop: CASSQDRFRDYTDTQYF. The CDR3 DNA reads TGCGCCAGCAGCCAAGATCGATTCCGGGACTACACAGATACGCAGTATTTT.